This is a list of T cell receptor beta chains from one sample in a study of cytomegalovirus exposure and HLA in healthy donors. Only in-frame clones appear in the TCRdb table, and some are missing; sequencing was by immunoSEQ multiplex PCR. In the table there are 140,000 to 150,000 clones, over 75% of which are singletons. The sequencing sample was made of PBMCs. All receptors derive from a woman aged 40 to 55 in good health and CMV-seronegative. Both conserved end residues are part of each CDR3. Each record gives: CDR3 protein, CDR3 DNA, V gene, D gene, J gene, clone size. D genes are given only for firm matches. The listing skips clone size in some rows; elsewhere it reads once, few, many or a size class.

CASSRTGNNEQFF | TGTGCCAGCAGTAGGACTGGAAACAATGAGCAGTTCTTC | TRBV6-4 | . | TRBJ2-1 | once
CASSYSSDGSYGYTF | TGTGCCAGCAGTTACTCGAGCGACGGGTCCTATGGCTACACCTTC | TRBV6-5 | . | TRBJ1-2 | .
CASRLGAANYGYTF | TGTGCCAGCAGGTTGGGAGCTGCTAACTATGGCTACACCTTC | TRBV5-6 | . | TRBJ1-2 | .
CASSFLRGSTEAFF | TGCGCCAGCAGCTTTTTACGGGGGAGCACTGAAGCTTTCTTT | TRBV5-1 | . | TRBJ1-1 | once
CASSDGTSGSSYNEQFF | TGTGCCAGTAGTGACGGGACTAGCGGGAGTTCCTACAATGAGCAGTTCTTC | TRBV19 | TRBD2 | TRBJ2-1 | .
CASSGGGNQPQHF | TGCGCCAGCAGTGGCGGGGGCAATCAGCCCCAGCATTTT | TRBV10-1 | . | TRBJ1-5 | .
CASSPMGGLPYGYTF | TGCGCCAGCAGCCCCATGGGGGGGCTTCCCTATGGCTACACCTTC | TRBV4-1 | . | TRBJ1-2 | .
CASSPGQGNSYNEQFF | TGCGCCAGCAGCCCGGGACAGGGAAATTCCTACAATGAGCAGTTCTTC | TRBV5-1 | TRBD1 | TRBJ2-1 | .
CASRLWDRANTEAFF | TGTGCCAGCAGACTTTGGGACAGGGCTAACACTGAAGCTTTCTTT | TRBV2 | TRBD1 | TRBJ1-1 | once
CASSLRTALNEQFF | TGTGCCAGCAGCCTCCGGACAGCCCTCAATGAGCAGTTCTTC | TRBV11-3 | . | TRBJ2-1 | .
CASSLPNERPQHF | TGTGCCAGCAGCTTACCCAACGAGCGGCCCCAGCATTTT | TRBV7-2 | . | TRBJ1-5 | .
CASSYYQETQYF | TGTGCCAGCAGCTACTATCAAGAGACCCAGTACTTC | TRBV11-2 | . | TRBJ2-5 | .
CASSPGGLAGEWGYNEQFF | TGTGCCAGCAGTCCCGGGGGACTAGCGGGAGAGTGGGGCTACAATGAGCAGTTCTTC | TRBV7-9 | TRBD2 | TRBJ2-1 | .
CASSLRANVLTF | TGTGCCAGCAGCCTTAGGGCCAACGTCCTGACTTTC | TRBV21-1 | . | TRBJ2-6 | few
CASSIGSRGYNEQFF | TGTGCCAGTAGTATAGGTTCCAGGGGCTACAATGAGCAGTTCTTC | TRBV19 | . | TRBJ2-1 | .
CASSSHSNQPQHF | TGTGCCAGCAGCTCCCACAGTAATCAGCCCCAGCATTTT | TRBV7-9 | . | TRBJ1-5 | .
CASQQDLNTGELFF | TGTGCCAGCCAACAGGATCTAAACACCGGGGAGCTGTTTTTT | TRBV9 | . | TRBJ2-2 | .
CAIRLPGLAGGHEQYF | TGTGCCATCAGACTACCGGGACTAGCGGGAGGTCACGAGCAGTACTTC | TRBV10-3 | TRBD2 | TRBJ2-7 | .
CASSKDRREGSYEQYF | TGTGCCAGCAGCAAAGATCGGAGGGAGGGCTCCTACGAGCAGTACTTC | TRBV21-1 | . | TRBJ2-7 | .
CASSGPSGTGFYEQYF | TGTGCCAGCAGCGGACCCTCCGGGACAGGGTTTTACGAGCAGTACTTC | TRBV7-2 | TRBD1 | TRBJ2-7 | .
CSVEGSSSYEQYF | TGCAGCGTTGAAGGATCCAGCTCCTACGAGCAGTACTTC | TRBV29-1 | . | TRBJ2-7 | .
CARAPGTGTDTQYF | TGTGCTAGGGCCCCCGGGACAGGCACAGATACGCAGTATTTT | TRBV5-8 | TRBD1 | TRBJ2-3 | .
CASSSLEAPNQPQHF | TGTGCCAGCAGCTCGCTCGAGGCCCCTAATCAGCCCCAGCATTTT | TRBV7-9 | . | TRBJ1-5 | .
CASSRPGQSTDTQYF | TGTGCCAGCTCACGACCGGGACAAAGCACAGATACGCAGTATTTT | TRBV18 | . | TRBJ2-3 | .
CASSDWGVGGYTF | TGTGCCAGCAGTGATTGGGGGGTAGGTGGCTACACCTTC | TRBV6-1 | . | TRBJ1-2 | .
CASSSGDSPLHF | TGTGCCAGCAGTTCGGGGGATTCACCCCTCCACTTT | TRBV28 | . | TRBJ1-6 | .
CASSPGGGSSYNEQFF | TGCGCCAGCAGCCCGGGTGGGGGGAGCTCCTACAATGAGCAGTTCTTC | TRBV5-1 | . | TRBJ2-1 | .
CATDLAGSSEQYF | TGTGCCACCGATCTAGCGGGGAGCTCGGAGCAGTACTTC | TRBV25-1 | TRBD2 | TRBJ2-7 | .
CASSLSSGGGTYNEQFF | TGTGCCAGCAGCTTAAGCTCCGGCGGGGGAACCTACAATGAGCAGTTCTTC | TRBV7-9 | TRBD2 | TRBJ2-1 | .
CASRFGGGGTDTQYF | TGCGCCAGCAGATTTGGCGGGGGCGGCACAGATACGCAGTATTTT | TRBV5-1 | . | TRBJ2-3 | .
CASTVSSGRAGWQPQHF | TGTGCCAGTACCGTTTCCTCCGGCAGGGCAGGGTGGCAGCCCCAGCATTTT | TRBV19 | . | TRBJ1-5 | .
CASSSGQLNEKLFF | TGTGCCAGCAGCTCAGGACAGCTTAATGAAAAACTGTTTTTT | TRBV5-5 | . | TRBJ1-4 | few
CASRGSAEAFF | TGTGCCAGCAGAGGGAGCGCTGAAGCTTTCTTT | TRBV6-1 | . | TRBJ1-1 | .